A single sample gave rise to the 32 T cell receptor beta chains below, sequenced in a study of T-cell reconstitution after alpha-beta-depleted transplantation in children. Unique molecular identifiers were incorporated into the prepared TCRbeta library. MiXCR, applied by TCRdb to the PCR reads, yields one record per CDR3 protein. The repertoire holds hundreds of thousands of distinct CDR3 sequences, with 13% as singletons. The starting material was PBMCs, obtained before TCRalphabeta/CD19-depleted stem cell transplant. Receptors originate from a girl aged 2-10 years with congenital amegakaryocytic thrombocytopenia, due to receive a stem cell transplant.

This clonotype was seen ten or more times. This chain uses TRBV4-1 with TRBJ2-5; D gene unclear. Germline loops: CDR1 MGHRA, CDR2 YSYEKL. The CDR3 is 14 residues long. With 7 bases removed from V and 4 bases from J, the gap between germline ends came to 16 bases. CDR3 nucleotide sequence: TGCGCCAGCACTCCATCGGGCAGAACAGAGACCCAGTACTTC. Encoded protein: CASTPSGRTETQYF.

This clonotype was counted only a few times. The rearrangement links TRBV27 to TRBJ1-1, with D possibly TRBD1 on 6 matching bases. CDR1 MNHEY and CDR2 SMNVEV come from the germline V gene (reference sequence). V lost 3 bases and J lost 10, with 21 bases in between. The CDR3 spans 15 residues. As DNA, the CDR3 is TGTGCCAGCAGTTTGGTGTCTGGGGGCGGGGAGGCAGCTTTCTTT. It yields the protein CASSLVSGGGEAAFF.

This clonotype was found many times. V and J are TRBV12-3 or TRBV12-4 and TRBJ2-2, with 10 nucleotides matching TRBD2. The CDR3 length is 14 residues. The junction had 6 bases not matched to a gene; V was cut back by 7 bases and J by 7 bases. CDR3 region: CASTPGLANGELFF. As DNA, the CDR3 is TGTGCCAGCACCCCGGGACTAGCGAACGGGGAGCTGTTTTTT.

This chain joins TRBV18 and TRBJ1-3; the D is unclear. The germline V gene has CDR1 KGHSH and CDR2 LQKENI. V lost 4 bases to trimming and J lost 0 bases, with 7 bases between them. The CDR3 consists of 14 residues. The DNA of the CDR3 is TGTGCCAGCTCACAGGGATACTCTGGAAACACCATATATTTT. Its protein product is CASSQGYSGNTIYF.

For this clonotype: Its ends do not fully match the called genes, so a read error is possible. The chain uses TRBV7-7 and TRBJ2-1; 10 nucleotides match TRBD1. CDR3 length: 13 amino acids. The V gene's germline CDR1 is SSHAT and CDR2 FNYEAQ (reference sequence). The CDR3, as DNA: TGTGCCAGCAGTTCCGGGACAGGGGATGAGCAGCTCTTC. Translated, it gives CASSSGTGDEQLF.

V and J are TRBV6-1 and TRBJ2-2; the D is unclear. The V and J ends lost 6 bases and 7 bases respectively, with 15 bases between them. The germline CDR1 and CDR2 sequences are MNHNS and SASEGT. The CDR3 runs 14 residues. The CDR3 DNA sequence: TGTGCCAGCAGGAAATTAGGAAAGGTCGGGGAGCTGTTTTTT. It translates to CASRKLGKVGELFF.

This clonotype was seen a handful of times. The chain has TRBV11-1 and TRBJ2-3; 14 bases line up with TRBD2. The CDR3 is 18 residues long. The ends lost 5 bases at V and 4 bases at J; junction bases unmatched: 11. CDR1 is SGHAT, CDR2 FQDESV, per germline (reference sequence). CDR3 DNA sequence: TGTGCCAGCAGCGCTGGACTAGCGGGAGGTGTTTCATCAGATACGCAGTATTTT. Residues: CASSAGLAGGVSSDTQYF.

This chain connects TRBV5-1 to TRBJ2-3; no definite D call. V lost 1 base, J lost 6 bases, and 15 bases lay in between. Germline CDR1 SGHRS, CDR2 YFSETQ. This CDR3 region has 15 residues. In nucleotides, the CDR3 is TGCGCCAGCAGCTTGTACCCCGGAGATGGGGATACGCAGTATTTT. Translated, it gives CASSLYPGDGDTQYF.

This clonotype was recorded at least ten times. The chain has TRBV21-1 and TRBJ2-1; TRBD1, as called in the table, went unchecked against the DNA. TRBV21-1 is shown as a pseudogene. The CDR3 has 16 amino acids. The chain's CDR3 is CASSKDVQGSTNEQFF. The CDR3 DNA reads TGTGCCAGCAGCAAAGACGTACAGGGATCCACCAATGAGCAGTTCTTC.

This clonotype is a singleton in its sample. The rearrangement links TRBV20-1 to TRBJ2-1; 9 bases match TRBD1. Trimming took 5 bases from V and 7 from J; bases not matched to a gene: 12. The CDR3 contains 15 residues. Germline CDR1 DFQATT, CDR2 SNEGSKA (reference sequence). This CDR3 is CSARRGTGLRNEQFF. For the CDR3, the DNA is TGCAGTGCTCGCCGCGGGACAGGGCTTCGGAATGAGCAGTTCTTC.

The rearrangement joins TRBV2 to TRBJ2-7, with 10 nucleotides matching TRBD2. The germline V gene encodes CDR1 SNHLY and CDR2 FYNNEI. The trim removed 6 bases at V and 2 bases at J, leaving 4 bases unmatched. The CDR3 length is 14 residues. The CDR3 bases are TGTGCCAGCAGACTAGCGGGACCAACCTACGAGCAGTACTTC. Its protein product is CASRLAGPTYEQYF.

CDR3 nucleotide sequence: TGCAGTGCCCCACCCTTCGGGGCAGATAGCACAGATACGCAGTATTTT. The encoded protein is CSAPPFGADSTDTQYF. The genes are TRBV20-1 and TRBJ2-3; the D gene could be TRBD1 or TRBD2 (5 bases each). This CDR3 comprises 16 residues. CDR1 DFQATT and CDR2 SNEGSKA come from the germline V gene (reference sequence). Trimming took 6 bases from V and 0 from J, leaving 19 bases between them.

The sample holds many counts of this clonotype. The chain recombines TRBV7-2 with TRBJ2-1, with TRBD2 identical over 12 bases. The V gene's germline CDR1 is SGHTA and CDR2 FQGNSA. With 3 bases clipped from V and 7 bases from J, the junction kept 4 bases outside the gene matches. CDR3 length: 15 amino acids. CDR3 DNA: TGTGCCAGCAGCTTCGATGGACTAGCGGGAAATGAGCAGTTCTTC. Protein: CASSFDGLAGNEQFF.

Many counts were recorded for this clonotype. The rearrangement joins TRBV5-1 to TRBJ2-7; either TRBD1 or TRBD2 may supply D (6 bases each). The CDR3 is made up of 14 amino acids. The germline CDR1 and CDR2 sequences are SGHRS and YFSETQ. V lost 0 bases and J lost 6, with 13 bases in between. This CDR3 is CASSLVLEGGEQYF. The CDR3 region has the DNA TGCGCCAGCAGCTTGGTTCTAGAGGGGGGCGAGCAGTACTTC.

A few counts support this clonotype. This rearrangement joins TRBV20-1 to TRBJ2-2; TRBD1 or TRBD2 may be the D gene (8 bases each). V shed 5 bases and J shed 10 bases, with 20 bases lying between them. The CDR3 covers 14 residues. CDR1 is DFQATT and CDR2 is SNEGSKA in the germline V gene (reference sequence). CDR3 sequence: CSASPDRGLEELFF. In DNA, the CDR3 is TGCAGTGCTTCCCCAGACAGGGGACTAGAGGAGCTGTTTTTT.

This clonotype was counted between two and nine times. The chain recombines TRBV5-1 with TRBJ2-1, with D maybe TRBD2 (5 bases). This CDR3 spans 15 amino acids. Trimming pared 4 bases from V and 0 bases from J, leaving 11 bases between. The V gene's germline CDR1 is SGHRS and CDR2 YFSETQ. Written as DNA, the CDR3 is TGCGCCAGCAGCCCCTGGAGGAGCTCCTACAATGAGCAGTTCTTC. Translation gives CASSPWRSSYNEQFF. The full variable domain, with the rest looked up from reference TRBV5-1 and TRBJ2-1, is KAGVTQTPRYLIKTRGQQVTLSCSPISGHRSVSWYQQTPGQGLQFLFEYFSETQRNKGNFPGRFSGRQFSNSRSEMNVSTLELGDSALYLCASSPWRSSYNEQFFGPGTRLTVL.

This clonotype has a count of ten or more. The chain employs TRBV29-1 and TRBJ1-4, with D uncertain. There are 13 residues in the CDR3. V shed 7 bases and J shed 8 bases, with 17 bases lying between them. Germline V lookup: CDR1 SQVTM, CDR2 ANQGSEA. CDR3 amino acids: CSASPTTGEKLFF. As DNA, the CDR3 is TGCAGCGCCAGCCCCACCACGGGGGAAAAACTGTTTTTT.

This clonotype was found many times. V and J are TRBV29-1 and TRBJ2-1; 8 nucleotides match TRBD1. The CDR3 consists of 13 residues. Germline V lookup: CDR1 SQVTM, CDR2 ANQGSEA. CDR3: CKYVGQGNNEQFF. Here the CDR3 DNA reads TGCAAGTACGTAGGACAGGGAAACAATGAGCAGTTCTTC.

The chain links TRBV20-1 to TRBJ2-1, with 12 positions matching TRBD1. J lost 0 bases, V lost 1 base, and 13 bases had no gene match. The CDR3 loop spans 20 amino acids. Looked up from germline, CDR1 is DFQATT and CDR2 is SNEGSKA (reference sequence). CDR3 residues: CSARGKGTGGARGSYNEQFF. The CDR3 nucleotides are TGCAGTGCTAGAGGCAAAGGGACAGGGGGCGCCCGTGGCTCCTACAATGAGCAGTTCTTC.

V gene TRBV5-1 combines with J gene TRBJ2-5, with D uncertain. V lost 0 bases and J 5 bases, leaving 11 bases between the germline ends. The CDR3 totals 14 residues. CDR1 SGHRS and CDR2 YFSETQ come from the germline V gene. The CDR3 here is CASSLDPRKETQYF. For the CDR3, the DNA is TGCGCCAGCAGCTTGGATCCCAGGAAGGAGACCCAGTACTTC.

The V gene is TRBV3-1, the J gene TRBJ1-4; D remains unclear. Trimming shortened V by 1 base and J by 3 bases, and 9 bases separated the two germline ends. CDR1 is LGHDT and CDR2 is YNNKEL in the germline V gene (reference sequence). CDR3 size: 15 residues. The CDR3 reads CASSQGLNSNEKLFF. CDR3 DNA sequence: TGTGCCAGCAGCCAAGGACTGAACTCTAATGAAAAACTGTTTTTT.

The rearrangement joins TRBV7-9 to TRBJ1-1; possible D gene TRBD1, 5 bases. The V and J ends lost 5 bases and 5 bases respectively, with 12 bases between them. CDR1 is SEHNR and CDR2 is FQNEAQ in the germline V gene (reference sequence). This CDR3 comprises 13 residues. CDR3 amino acids: CASSPRGKTEAFF. CDR3 coding DNA: TGTGCCAGCAGCCCTAGGGGCAAGACTGAAGCTTTCTTT. The full variable domain, with the rest looked up from reference TRBV7-9 and TRBJ1-1, is DTGVSQNPRHKITKRGQNVTFRCDPISEHNRLYWYRQTLGQGPEFLTYFQNEAQLEKSRLLSDRFSAERPKGSFSTLEIQRTEQGDSAMYLCASSPRGKTEAFFGQGTRLTVV.

At least ten counts were recorded for this clonotype. This chain uses TRBV4-1 with TRBJ2-7; unclear D gene. This CDR3 region has 14 residues. With 1 base removed from V and 2 bases from J, the gap between germline ends came to 9 bases. Germline CDR1 MGHRA, CDR2 YSYEKL. This CDR3 reads CASSQVAGTYEQYF. In DNA, the CDR3 is TGCGCCAGCAGCCAAGTCGCCGGTACCTACGAGCAGTACTTC.

At least ten counts were recorded for this clonotype. The chain combines TRBV20-1 with TRBJ1-2; 7 nucleotides line up with TRBD1. Germline CDR1 is DFQATT and CDR2 is SNEGSKA (reference sequence). CDR3 size: 16 residues. Germline trimming cut 3 bases from V and 2 bases from J; bases unmatched to any gene: 12. CDR3: CSARITGTEENYGYTF. The CDR3 bases are TGCAGTGCTAGGATAACCGGGACAGAAGAGAACTATGGCTACACCTTC.

This clonotype was detected ten times or more. V is TRBV5-1 and J is TRBJ1-2; 7 nucleotides match TRBD1. Germline values: CDR1 SGHRS, CDR2 YFSETQ. The CDR3 spans 15 residues. The V segment lost 7 bases and the J segment 4 bases; nucleotides outside the gene matches: 13. The CDR3 region is CASGQEGGSLYGYTF. In DNA form, the CDR3 reads TGCGCCAGCGGCCAAGAAGGGGGCTCTCTCTATGGCTACACCTTC.

This clonotype was seen many times. The CDR3 nucleotides read TGTGCCAGCAGTGAATGGGGGGGGCAGAACACTGAAGCTTTCTTT. It codes for CASSEWGGQNTEAFF. The chain recombines TRBV6-1 with TRBJ1-1; TRBD1 is a possible D gene (6 bases). V gave up 2 bases and J gave up 1 base, with 11 bases separating them. This CDR3 spans 15 amino acids. CDR1 MNHNS and CDR2 SASEGT come from the germline V gene.

J is TRBJ2-4 and V is TRBV15, with D possibly TRBD1 on 5 matching bases. V lost 5 bases to trimming and J lost 6 bases, with 14 bases between them. Germline lookup yields CDR1 LNHNV and CDR2 YYDKDF (reference sequence). The CDR3 runs to 14 residues. CDR3 DNA: TGTGCCACCAGCTACAGATTGGACACAAACATTCAGTACTTC. Residues: CATSYRLDTNIQYF.

This clonotype was detected only a few times. The gene calls are TRBV12-3 or TRBV12-4 and TRBJ1-4, with 9 bases that match TRBD1. The CDR3 runs to 15 residues. The V and J ends lost 7 bases and 4 bases, in that order; junction bases with no gene match: 7. This chain's CDR3 is CASTIGTGINEKLFF. CDR3 in DNA: TGTGCCAGCACCATTGGGACAGGGATTAATGAAAAACTGTTTTTT.

This chain joins TRBV7-9 and TRBJ1-2; TRBD1 matches 7 bases. The length of the CDR3 is 16 residues. Looked up from germline, CDR1 is SEHNR and CDR2 is FQNEAQ (reference sequence). J gave up 5 bases and V 4 bases, and 13 bases lay outside the gene matches. This CDR3 is CASSSRDRVPGYGYTF. CDR3 coding DNA: TGTGCCAGCAGCTCACGCGACAGGGTCCCTGGGTATGGCTACACCTTC.

The V and J genes are TRBV6-5 and TRBJ1-1; maybe TRBD1 (5 bases). Germline V gene sequence: CDR1 MNHEY, CDR2 SVGAGI. V was clipped by 2 bases and J by 0 bases, with 10 bases between them. The CDR3 length is 15 residues. The CDR3 is CASSYSARVNTEAFF. For the CDR3, the DNA is TGTGCCAGCAGTTACAGCGCCAGGGTGAACACTGAAGCTTTCTTT.

The chain recombines TRBV12-3 or TRBV12-4 with TRBJ2-7; 9 bases align to TRBD2. This CDR3 comprises 16 residues. The V and J ends lost 4 bases and 4 bases, in that order; junction bases with no gene match: 11. CDR3 residues: CASSSPDPLAGYEQYF. CDR3 nucleotide sequence: TGTGCCAGCAGTTCCCCCGATCCCCTAGCGGGATACGAGCAGTACTTC.

This clonotype appeared many times. V gene TRBV5-1 combines with J gene TRBJ2-7, with 7 bases matching TRBD2. Germline CDR1 reads SGHRS; CDR2 reads YFSETQ. The J segment lost 0 bases and the V segment lost 0 bases, leaving 3 bases of the junction unmatched. There are 15 residues in the CDR3. The CDR3 loop is CASSLASSGSYEQYF. The CDR3 DNA reads TGCGCCAGCAGCTTGGCGTCTAGCGGCTCCTACGAGCAGTACTTC.